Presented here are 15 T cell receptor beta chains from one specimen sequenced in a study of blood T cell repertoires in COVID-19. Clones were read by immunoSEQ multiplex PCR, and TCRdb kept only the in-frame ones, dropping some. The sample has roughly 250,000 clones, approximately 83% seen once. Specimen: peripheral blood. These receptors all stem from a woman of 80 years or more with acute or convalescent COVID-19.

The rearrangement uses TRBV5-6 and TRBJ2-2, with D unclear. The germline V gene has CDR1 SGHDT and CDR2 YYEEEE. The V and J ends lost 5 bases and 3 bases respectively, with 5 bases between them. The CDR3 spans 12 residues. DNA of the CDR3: TGTGCCAGCAGATATGACACCGGGGAGCTGTTTTTT. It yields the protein CASRYDTGELFF. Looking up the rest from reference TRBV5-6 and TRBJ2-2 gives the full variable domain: DAGVTQSPTHLIKTRGQQVTLRCSPKSGHDTVSWYQQALGQGPQFIFQYYEEEERQRGNFPDRFSGHQFPNYSSELNVNALLLGDSALYLCASRYDTGELFFGEGSRLTVL.

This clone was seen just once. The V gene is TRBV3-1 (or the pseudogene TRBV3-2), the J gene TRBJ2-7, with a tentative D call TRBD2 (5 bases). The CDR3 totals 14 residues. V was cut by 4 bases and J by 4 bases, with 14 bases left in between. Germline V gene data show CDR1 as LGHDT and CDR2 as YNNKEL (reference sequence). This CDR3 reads CASSRIQRDYEQYF. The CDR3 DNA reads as TGTGCCAGCAGCCGCATCCAGAGGGATTACGAGCAGTACTTC.

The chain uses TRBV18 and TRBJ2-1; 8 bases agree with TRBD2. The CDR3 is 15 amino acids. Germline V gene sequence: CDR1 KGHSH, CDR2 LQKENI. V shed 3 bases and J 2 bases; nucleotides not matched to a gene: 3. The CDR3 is CASSPGLVPYNEQFF. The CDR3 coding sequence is TGTGCCAGCTCACCGGGACTAGTCCCCTACAATGAGCAGTTCTTC.

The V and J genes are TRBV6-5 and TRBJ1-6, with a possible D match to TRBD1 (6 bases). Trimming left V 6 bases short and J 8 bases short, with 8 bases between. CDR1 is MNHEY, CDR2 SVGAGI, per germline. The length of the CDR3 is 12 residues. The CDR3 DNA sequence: TGTGCCAGCAGACAGGGTTATTCACCCCTCCACTTT. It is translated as CASRQGYSPLHF.

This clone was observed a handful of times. Here the CDR3 DNA reads TGTGCCAGCAGTTTTAGAGGACAGGGTCGTTCCAATCAGCCCCAGCATTTT. Amino acid sequence: CASSFRGQGRSNQPQHF. The chain carries TRBV28 and TRBJ1-5, with 8 bases fitting TRBD1. The J segment lost 3 bases and the V segment lost 3 bases, leaving 10 bases of the junction unmatched. Germline-derived CDR1 and CDR2 are MDHEN and SYDVKM. The CDR3 loop spans 17 amino acids.

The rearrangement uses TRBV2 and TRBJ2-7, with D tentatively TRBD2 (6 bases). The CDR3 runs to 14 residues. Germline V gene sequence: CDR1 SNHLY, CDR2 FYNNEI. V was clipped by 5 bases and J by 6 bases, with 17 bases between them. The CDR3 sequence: CASSPRVRGGEQYF. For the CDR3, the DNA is TGTGCCAGCAGTCCCCGGGTGCGGGGAGGCGAGCAGTACTTC.

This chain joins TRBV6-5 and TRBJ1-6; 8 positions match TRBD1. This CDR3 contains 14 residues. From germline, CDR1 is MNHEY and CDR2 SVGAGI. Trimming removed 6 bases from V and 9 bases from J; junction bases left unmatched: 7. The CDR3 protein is CASRRQGSVSPLHF. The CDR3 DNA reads TGTGCCAGCAGACGACAGGGGTCGGTTTCACCCCTCCACTTT.

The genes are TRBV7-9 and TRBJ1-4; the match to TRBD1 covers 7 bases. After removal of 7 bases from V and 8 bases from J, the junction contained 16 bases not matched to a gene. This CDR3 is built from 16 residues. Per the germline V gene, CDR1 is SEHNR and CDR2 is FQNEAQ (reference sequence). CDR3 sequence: CASTPNRGPRWEKLFF. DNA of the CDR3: TGTGCCAGCACCCCTAACAGGGGCCCACGGTGGGAAAAACTGTTTTTT. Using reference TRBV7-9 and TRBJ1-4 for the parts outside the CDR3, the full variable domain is DTGVSQNPRHKITKRGQNVTFRCDPISEHNRLYWYRQTLGQGPEFLTYFQNEAQLEKSRLLSDRFSAERPKGSFSTLEIQRTEQGDSAMYLCASTPNRGPRWEKLFFGSGTQLSVL.

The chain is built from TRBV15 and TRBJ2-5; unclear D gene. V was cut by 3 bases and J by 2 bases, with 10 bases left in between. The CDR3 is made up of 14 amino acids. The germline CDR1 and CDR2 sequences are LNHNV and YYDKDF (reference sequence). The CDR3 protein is CATSRTGTQETQYF. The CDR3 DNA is TGTGCCACCAGCAGGACTGGAACTCAAGAGACCCAGTACTTC.

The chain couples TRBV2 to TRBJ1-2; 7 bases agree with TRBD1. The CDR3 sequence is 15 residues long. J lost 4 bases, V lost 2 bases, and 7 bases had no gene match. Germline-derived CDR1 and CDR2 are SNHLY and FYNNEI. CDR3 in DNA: TGTGCCAGCAGTGAAAGCAGGGGGTTGTTCTATGGCTACACCTTC. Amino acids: CASSESRGLFYGYTF.

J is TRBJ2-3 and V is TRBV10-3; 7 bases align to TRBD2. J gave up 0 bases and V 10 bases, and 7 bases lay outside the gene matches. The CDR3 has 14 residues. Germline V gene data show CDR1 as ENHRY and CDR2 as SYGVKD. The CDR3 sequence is CASAGLSSTDTQYF. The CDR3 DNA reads TGTGCCAGCGCGGGACTAAGTAGCACAGATACGCAGTATTTT.

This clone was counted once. Written as DNA, the CDR3 is TGTGCCAGCAGCTCGACAGGTACGGGATACAATGAGCAGTTCTTC. Its protein is CASSSTGTGYNEQFF. V usage is TRBV7-8 and J usage is TRBJ2-1, with a possible D match to TRBD1 (6 bases). Trimming pared 4 bases from V and 4 bases from J, leaving 14 bases between. This CDR3 is built from 15 residues. Germline V gives CDR1 SGHVS, CDR2 FQNEAQ.

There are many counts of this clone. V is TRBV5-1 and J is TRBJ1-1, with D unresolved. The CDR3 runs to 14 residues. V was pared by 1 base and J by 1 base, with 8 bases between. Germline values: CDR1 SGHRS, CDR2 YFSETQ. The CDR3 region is CASSLTAANTEAFF. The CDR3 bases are TGCGCCAGCAGCTTGACAGCAGCGAACACTGAAGCTTTCTTT.

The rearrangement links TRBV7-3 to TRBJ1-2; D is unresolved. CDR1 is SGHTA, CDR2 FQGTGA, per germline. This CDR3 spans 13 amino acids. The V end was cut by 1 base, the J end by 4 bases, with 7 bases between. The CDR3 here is CASSLSSIYGYTF. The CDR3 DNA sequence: TGTGCCAGCAGCTTAAGTTCAATCTATGGCTACACCTTC.

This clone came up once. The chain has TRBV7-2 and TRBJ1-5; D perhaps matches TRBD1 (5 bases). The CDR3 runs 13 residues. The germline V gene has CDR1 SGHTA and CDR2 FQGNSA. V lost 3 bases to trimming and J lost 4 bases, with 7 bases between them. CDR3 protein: CASSFRQNQPQHF. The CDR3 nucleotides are TGTGCCAGCAGCTTTAGACAGAATCAGCCCCAGCATTTT.